This entry lists 29 T cell receptor beta chains sequenced from one sample in a study of T cell responses to AZD1222 COVID-19 vaccine. Assay: immunoSEQ multiplex PCR; the TCRdb copy retains only in-frame clones and omits some. The table has fewer than 85,000 clones, nearly 90% seen once. The sample here was peripheral blood, taken 28 days after the second AZD1222 dose. The receptors shown here come from an adult who received the AZD1222 COVID-19 vaccine.

The chain couples TRBV5-6 to TRBJ1-5, with 7 nucleotides matching TRBD1. Trimming cost V 2 bases and J 2 bases; bases outside gene matches: 4. CDR3 length: 15 residues. In germline, CDR1 is SGHDT, CDR2 YYEEEE. CDR3: CASSFRDRRNQPQHF. Here the CDR3 DNA reads TGTGCCAGCAGCTTCAGGGACAGACGCAATCAGCCCCAGCATTTT.

The CDR3 loop is CASSLRGNTEAFF. The CDR3 DNA follows: TGTGCCAGCAGCCTCAGGGGGAACACTGAAGCTTTCTTT. The gene calls are TRBV11-1 and TRBJ1-1, with TRBD1 as a possible D gene (6 bases). The CDR3 has 13 amino acids. Germline lookup yields CDR1 SGHAT and CDR2 FQDESV (reference sequence). Trimming shortened V by 5 bases and J by 1 base, and 8 bases separated the two germline ends.

CDR3 sequence: CASSIRGRVTEAFF. The CDR3 region has the DNA TGTGCCAGTAGTATCAGGGGGCGGGTCACTGAAGCTTTCTTT. This chain links TRBV19 with TRBJ1-1, with 8 bases identical to TRBD1. The V gene's germline CDR1 is LNHDA and CDR2 SQIVND (reference sequence). The J segment lost 4 bases and the V segment lost 3 bases, leaving 4 bases of the junction unmatched. The CDR3 has 14 amino acids.

This chain links TRBV19 with TRBJ1-6, with TRBD1 matching over 11 bases. This CDR3 spans 17 amino acids. Per germline, CDR1 LNHDA and CDR2 SQIVND (reference sequence). V was clipped by 3 bases and J by 10 bases; unmatched bases: 11. CDR3 DNA sequence: TGTGCCAGTAGTATTCGGGTGTCTGGGACAGGGGGATCACCCCTCCACTTT. Its protein is CASSIRVSGTGGSPLHF.

The rearrangement links TRBV24-1 to TRBJ2-1, with a tentative D call TRBD1 (6 bases). From germline, CDR1 is KGHDR and CDR2 SFDVKD. The length of the CDR3 is 12 residues. V lost 12 bases, J lost 7 bases, and 15 bases lay in between. The CDR3 sequence: CARDDRLNEQFF. The CDR3 nucleotides read TGTGCCCGAGACGACAGGTTGAATGAGCAGTTCTTC.

This sequence joins TRBV3-1 (or the pseudogene TRBV3-2) and TRBJ1-1, with a possible D match to TRBD1 (6 bases). CDR3 size: 11 residues. V was shortened by 4 bases and J by 8 bases, with 8 bases between the two germline ends. Germline-derived CDR1 and CDR2 are LGHDT and YNNKEL (reference sequence). In DNA, the CDR3 is TGTGCCAGCAGCCGGGGGGCCGAAGCTTTCTTT. Encoded protein: CASSRGAEAFF.

The V call is TRBV19, the J call TRBJ2-1; tentatively, D is TRBD2 (6 bases). V shed 6 bases and J shed 0 bases, with 12 bases lying between them. Germline V gives CDR1 LNHDA, CDR2 SQIVND (reference sequence). CDR3 length: 15 residues. CDR3 in amino acids: CASSSTGLSYNEQFF. CDR3 DNA sequence: TGTGCCAGTAGCTCCACGGGACTCTCCTACAATGAGCAGTTCTTC.

The chain employs TRBV6-5 and TRBJ1-3, with 8 positions matching TRBD1. The V and J ends lost 5 bases and 9 bases, in that order; junction bases with no gene match: 9. The germline gives CDR1 MNHEY, CDR2 SVGAGI. The CDR3 runs 14 residues. CDR3 sequence (DNA): TGTGCCAGCAGTCCCGGGACAGGCCGACTCACCATATATTTT. It specifies CASSPGTGRLTIYF.

J is TRBJ2-2 and V is TRBV18; D not certain. This CDR3 has 13 residues. V gave up 1 base and J gave up 4 bases, with 4 bases separating them. CDR1 and CDR2 from the germline V gene are KGHSH and LQKENI. The CDR3 reads CASSPLVTGELFF. The CDR3 nucleotides read TGTGCCAGCTCACCACTTGTCACCGGGGAGCTGTTTTTT.

The chain joins TRBV6-4 to TRBJ2-2; 7 bases agree with TRBD2. Unmatched junction bases numbered 4, after V lost 6 bases and J lost 6 bases. Germline V lookup: CDR1 MRHNA, CDR2 SNTAGT. The CDR3 sequence is 13 residues long. The CDR3 DNA sequence: TGTGCCAGCAGAGGACTAGAGGCCGGGGAGCTGTTTTTT. It codes for CASRGLEAGELFF.

This clone was seen only once. This chain joins TRBV18 and TRBJ1-4; maybe TRBD1 (5 bases). The CDR3 is 15 amino acids. Germline V gene sequence: CDR1 KGHSH, CDR2 LQKENI. With 2 bases removed from V and 7 bases from J, the gap between germline ends came to 14 bases. CDR3 coding DNA: TGTGCCAGCTCACCATTCGGGACGAAAAGTGAAAAACTGTTTTTT. This translates into CASSPFGTKSEKLFF.

This rearrangement joins TRBV3-1 (or the pseudogene TRBV3-2) to TRBJ2-7; unclear D gene. V was clipped by 2 bases and J by 1 base, with 9 bases between them. Germline V gene lookup returns CDR1 LGHDT and CDR2 YNNKEL (reference sequence). This CDR3 is 14 amino acids long. CDR3: CASSQFRASYEQYF. Written as DNA, the CDR3 is TGTGCCAGCAGCCAATTCCGGGCGTCCTACGAGCAGTACTTC.

The CDR3 protein is CASSQGGNEKLFF. In DNA, the CDR3 is TGCGCCAGCAGCCAGGGCGGAAATGAAAAACTGTTTTTT. V gene TRBV4-1 combines with J gene TRBJ1-4; the D is unclear. The CDR3 spans 13 residues. Germline assignment: CDR1 MGHRA and CDR2 YSYEKL. Between the trimmed V and J ends, which lost 3 bases and 5 bases, there was a span of 7 bases.

The V gene is TRBV5-1, the J gene TRBJ1-1; D is uncertain. Germline values: CDR1 SGHRS, CDR2 YFSETQ. V was clipped by 5 bases and J by 3 bases, with 17 bases between them. The CDR3 sequence is 15 residues long. The CDR3 DNA sequence: TGCGCCAGCAGTCAGCGCGGCAATCCCCACACTGAAGCTTTCTTT. It is translated as CASSQRGNPHTEAFF.

This clone was counted a single time. The chain joins TRBV21-1 to TRBJ1-4. TRBV21-1 is a pseudogene segment. There are 15 residues in the CDR3. CDR3 coding DNA: TGTGCCAGCACCGCATTCGGGGATTCGAATGAAAAACTGTTTTTT. It codes for CASTAFGDSNEKLFF.

The rearrangement uses TRBV2 and TRBJ2-1, with a possible D match to TRBD2 (6 bases). Germline V lookup: CDR1 SNHLY, CDR2 FYNNEI. The germline V and J ends were trimmed by 5 bases and 10 bases, with 15 bases remaining between them. The CDR3 runs to 13 residues. DNA of the CDR3: TGTGCCAGCAGTCGACTAGGAGGTAACGAGCAGTTCTTC. This encodes CASSRLGGNEQFF.

The gene calls are TRBV4-1 and TRBJ2-5; TRBD2 matches 8 bases. V dropped 0 bases and J dropped 5; count of bases not matched to a gene: 8. This CDR3 contains 16 residues. The V gene's germline CDR1 is MGHRA and CDR2 YSYEKL. CDR3 protein: CASSQDFGRVRETQYF. The CDR3 DNA sequence: TGCGCCAGCAGCCAAGATTTCGGGAGGGTGAGGGAGACCCAGTACTTC.

The V call is TRBV12-3 or TRBV12-4, the J call TRBJ2-7, with D unresolved. V lost 2 bases to trimming and J lost 0 bases, with 5 bases between them. The CDR3 extends over 13 amino acids. Written as DNA, the CDR3 is TGTGCCAGCAGTTTAACAGACTCCTACGAGCAGTACTTC. Its translation is CASSLTDSYEQYF.

This clone occurred once. This chain links TRBV4-2 with TRBJ2-7; TRBD1 agrees at 8 bases. Germline lookup yields CDR1 LGHNA and CDR2 YNFKEQ. The CDR3 spans 16 residues. With 2 bases clipped from V and 0 bases from J, the junction kept 6 bases outside the gene matches. The CDR3 region is CASSQSTGGISYEQYF. CDR3 nucleotide sequence: TGTGCCAGCAGCCAAAGTACAGGGGGTATCTCCTACGAGCAGTACTTC.

The chain carries TRBV27 and TRBJ2-7; 11 nucleotides line up with TRBD2. Germline V lookup: CDR1 MNHEY, CDR2 SMNVEV (reference sequence). V shed 7 bases and J 6 bases; nucleotides not matched to a gene: 8. The CDR3 is 14 residues long. CDR3 region: CASTPTSGGREQYF. The CDR3 DNA sequence: TGTGCCAGCACCCCAACTAGCGGGGGACGCGAGCAGTACTTC.

The chain uses TRBV27 and TRBJ1-5; D is uncertain. The CDR3 is 14 residues long. Trimming stripped 5 bases from V and 0 bases from J, with 8 bases between. Germline assignment: CDR1 MNHEY and CDR2 SMNVEV (reference sequence). CDR3 loop: CASSRAYSNQPQHF. CDR3 nucleotides: TGTGCCAGCAGTAGAGCTTATAGCAATCAGCCCCAGCATTTT.

The chain joins TRBV5-4 to TRBJ2-3, with 9 bases identical to TRBD1. The V and J ends lost 0 bases and 4 bases, in that order; junction bases with no gene match: 0. The CDR3 sequence is 14 residues long. Germline V CDR1 and CDR2: SGHNT, YYREEE (reference sequence). The CDR3 loop reads CASSLGQGADTQYF. The CDR3 DNA reads as TGTGCCAGCAGCTTGGGACAGGGGGCAGATACGCAGTATTTT.

The J gene is TRBJ2-2, the V gene TRBV9, with D uncertain. V lost 4 bases, J lost 4 bases, and 17 bases lay in between. CDR1 is SGDLS, CDR2 YYNGEE, per germline. The CDR3 totals 16 residues. CDR3 protein: CASSPTGSESTGELFF. The CDR3 coding sequence is TGTGCCAGCAGCCCGACCGGCAGCGAGAGCACCGGGGAGCTGTTTTTT. Using reference TRBV9 and TRBJ2-2 for the parts outside the CDR3, the full variable domain is DSGVTQTPKHLITATGQRVTLRCSPRSGDLSVYWYQQSLDQGLQFLIQYYNGEERAKGNILERFSAQQFPDLHSELNLSSLELGDSALYFCASSPTGSESTGELFFGEGSRLTVL.

The J gene is TRBJ2-1, the V gene TRBV27; D gene ambiguous. The CDR3 consists of 14 residues. V lost 6 bases, J lost 6 bases, and 15 bases lay in between. Germline CDR1 and CDR2: MNHEY and SMNVEV (reference sequence). CDR3 in DNA: TGTGCCAGCAGACCGCACGACGCTAGCAATGAGCAGTTCTTC. It is translated as CASRPHDASNEQFF.

This clone was picked up one time. V usage is TRBV7-2 and J usage is TRBJ1-3; TRBD1 aligns across 7 bases. The V gene's germline CDR1 is SGHTA and CDR2 FQGNSA. The CDR3 covers 16 residues. Trimming took 5 bases from V and 0 from J; bases not matched to a gene: 7. The CDR3 DNA is TGTGCCAGCAGCATCAGGAGGGGGCACTCTGGAAACACCATATATTTT. This encodes CASSIRRGHSGNTIYF.

The chain joins TRBV19 to TRBJ2-5; TRBD1 matches at 9 bases. The CDR3 loop spans 13 amino acids. Per the germline V gene, CDR1 is LNHDA and CDR2 is SQIVND (reference sequence). J lost 4 bases, V lost 8 bases, and 5 bases had no gene match. The CDR3 protein is CASSGTGSETQYF. CDR3 coding DNA: TGTGCCAGTTCGGGGACAGGGTCAGAGACCCAGTACTTC.

The chain employs TRBV23-1 and TRBJ2-1, with 8 bases matching TRBD2. TRBV23-1 is classed as an ORF, of uncertain function. The CDR3 length is 18 residues. Germline trimming cut 0 bases from V and 4 bases from J; bases unmatched to any gene: 11. The chain's CDR3 is CASSQSASSGGDYNEQFF. The CDR3 bases are TGCGCCAGCAGTCAATCCGCGAGTTCCGGGGGGGATTACAATGAGCAGTTCTTC.

The rearrangement joins TRBV3-1 (or the pseudogene TRBV3-2) to TRBJ1-2; unclear D gene. V lost 10 bases and J 1 base, leaving 19 bases between the germline ends. This CDR3 region has 15 residues. The germline CDR1 and CDR2 sequences are LGHDT and YNNKEL (reference sequence). This chain's CDR3 is CATRGVRLGNYGYTF. The CDR3 DNA is TGTGCCACCCGGGGTGTTAGGTTGGGTAACTATGGCTACACCTTC.

This chain links TRBV30 with TRBJ1-5; 7 bases map to TRBD1. The J segment lost 7 bases and the V segment lost 1 base, leaving 7 bases of the junction unmatched. CDR1 is GTSNPN, CDR2 SVGIG, per germline (reference sequence). The CDR3 spans 14 residues. In nucleotides, the CDR3 is TGTGCCTGGAGTGGGACAGGTGGTTGGCAGCCCCAGCATTTT. Its protein is CAWSGTGGWQPQHF.